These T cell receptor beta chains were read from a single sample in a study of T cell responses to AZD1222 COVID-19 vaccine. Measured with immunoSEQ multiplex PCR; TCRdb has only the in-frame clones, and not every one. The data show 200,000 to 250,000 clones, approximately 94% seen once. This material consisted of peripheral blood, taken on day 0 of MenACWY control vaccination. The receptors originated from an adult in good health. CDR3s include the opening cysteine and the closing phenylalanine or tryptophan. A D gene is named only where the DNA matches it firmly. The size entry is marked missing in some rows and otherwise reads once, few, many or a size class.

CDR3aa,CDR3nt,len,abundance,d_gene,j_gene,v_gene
CASSAGGLTEAFF,TGTGCCAGCTCGGCTGGGGGGCTCACTGAAGCTTTCTTT,13,NA,NA,TRBJ1-1,TRBV18
CASSSGGAIRTDTQYF,TGCGCCAGCAGTAGCGGGGGGGCTATTCGGACAGATACGCAGTATTTT,16,NA,TRBD2,TRBJ2-3,TRBV5-1
CASSRDGPLSNYGYTF,TGTGCCAGCAGCCGGGACGGACCGTTGTCTAACTATGGCTACACCTTC,16,once,NA,TRBJ1-2,TRBV6-4
CASSYPAQRSEKLFF,TGTGCCAGCAGTTACCCTGCGCAGAGAAGTGAAAAACTGTTTTTT,15,NA,NA,TRBJ1-4,TRBV6-6
CASRRRDSSYNSPLHF,TGTGCCAGCAGACGTAGGGACAGTAGTTATAATTCACCCCTCCACTTT,16,NA,TRBD1,TRBJ1-6,TRBV28
CASSYIAGTMNTEAFF,TGTGCCAGCAGCTACATCGCAGGGACGATGAACACTGAAGCTTTCTTT,16,NA,NA,TRBJ1-1,TRBV7-9
CSARSGQPQHF,TGCAGTGCTAGGTCAGGTCAGCCCCAGCATTTT,11,NA,NA,TRBJ1-5,TRBV20-1
CASCTGQTNEKLFF,TGCGCCAGTTGTACTGGCCAAACTAATGAAAAACTGTTTTTT,14,NA,NA,TRBJ1-4,TRBV5-1
CASSYPPGTHSYEQYF,TGTGCCAGCAGTTACCCTCCCGGGACCCACTCCTACGAGCAGTACTTC,16,NA,NA,TRBJ2-7,TRBV6-6
CASSLVGGLQETQYF,TGCGCCAGCAGCTTGGTCGGGGGCCTCCAAGAGACCCAGTACTTC,15,NA,NA,TRBJ2-5,TRBV5-1
CASGLRGALYNEQFF,TGTGCTAGTGGCCTGAGGGGGGCCCTTTACAATGAGCAGTTCTTC,15,NA,NA,TRBJ2-1,TRBV12-5
CASSPRPMGGIDGYTF,TGTGCCAGCAGCCCCCGACCTATGGGAGGGATTGATGGCTACACCTTC,16,NA,NA,TRBJ1-2,TRBV9
CASSYAGSLTGTEAFF,TGTGCCAGCAGTTACGCCGGATCCTTAACGGGCACTGAAGCTTTCTTT,16,NA,NA,TRBJ1-1,TRBV6-5
CASSANIWTPGGEQYF,TGTGCCAGCAGCGCTAATATCTGGACGCCGGGCGGGGAGCAGTACTTC,16,NA,NA,TRBJ2-7,TRBV7-9
CALGGASGNTIYF,TGTGCCTTAGGCGGGGCCTCAGGAAACACCATATATTTT,13,once,NA,TRBJ1-3,TRBV30
CASSPAGTGNEQYF,TGTGCCAGCTCACCGGCCGGGACAGGGAACGAGCAGTACTTC,14,NA,TRBD1,TRBJ2-7,TRBV18
CASSFLALGELFF,TGTGCCAGCAGCTTTCTGGCGCTCGGGGAGCTGTTTTTT,13,NA,NA,TRBJ2-2,TRBV5-5
CAWGGTDYGYTF,TGTGCCTGGGGGGGGACTGACTATGGCTACACCTTC,12,NA,NA,TRBJ1-2,TRBV30
CASSRRADREAGYTF,TGTGCCAGCAGCCGTCGAGCGGACAGGGAAGCTGGCTACACCTTC,15,NA,TRBD1,TRBJ1-2,TRBV7-6
CASSPRSHGGGEAFF,TGTGCCAGCAGCCCGAGGAGCCACGGAGGAGGTGAAGCTTTCTTT,15,NA,NA,TRBJ1-1,TRBV7-9
CASSQGRAGEAETQYF,TGTGCCAGCAGCCAAGGTCGGGCGGGGGAGGCTGAGACCCAGTACTTC,16,NA,TRBD2,TRBJ2-5,TRBV4-2
CASSQVSPGRGGTGELFF,TGTGCCAGCAGCCAAGTTTCCCCAGGCAGGGGCGGTACCGGGGAGCTGTTTTTT,18,NA,NA,TRBJ2-2,TRBV3-1/TRBV3-2
CASSEAGDRTYNEQFF,TGTGCCAGCAGTGAAGCCGGGGACAGGACTTACAATGAGCAGTTCTTC,16,NA,TRBD1,TRBJ2-1,TRBV25-1
CASRRTGLNTEAFF,TGTGCCAGCAGGAGAACAGGGTTGAACACTGAAGCTTTCTTT,14,NA,NA,TRBJ1-1,TRBV27
CASAGFLSYNEQFF,TGTGCCAGCGCGGGGTTCCTATCCTACAATGAGCAGTTCTTC,14,NA,NA,TRBJ2-1,TRBV6-5
CASSLGRVPSEQYF,TGTGCCAGCAGCTTAGGCAGGGTCCCCAGCGAGCAGTACTTC,14,NA,NA,TRBJ2-7,TRBV7-2
CASSLTGAGYTF,TGTGCCAGCAGCTTGACGGGGGCTGGCTACACCTTC,12,NA,NA,TRBJ1-2,TRBV5-6
CAISETGTSANYGYTF,TGTGCCATCAGTGAAACCGGGACGTCTGCTAACTATGGCTACACCTTC,16,NA,NA,TRBJ1-2,TRBV10-3
CASSRGTGGSEAFF,TGCGCCAGCAGTAGAGGGACAGGGGGGTCTGAAGCTTTCTTT,14,NA,TRBD1,TRBJ1-1,TRBV10-1
CASSLQGGSTEAFF,TGCGCCAGCAGCTTACAGGGGGGATCGACTGAAGCTTTCTTT,14,NA,TRBD1,TRBJ1-1,TRBV5-1
CASSESVRYEAFF,TGTGCCAGCAGTGAGTCAGTCCGTTATGAAGCTTTCTTT,13,NA,NA,TRBJ1-1,TRBV6-1
CASSDVTGKAFF,TGTGCCAGCAGTGACGTGACAGGGAAAGCTTTCTTT,12,NA,TRBD1,TRBJ1-1,TRBV6-1
CASSSRTANYGYTF,TGTGCCAGCAGCTCAAGGACAGCGAACTATGGCTACACCTTC,14,NA,NA,TRBJ1-2,TRBV7-2
CASSLWLNTEAFF,TGTGCCAGCAGCTTATGGCTGAACACTGAAGCTTTCTTT,13,NA,NA,TRBJ1-1,TRBV11-2
CASSPAEYSPLHF,TGTGCCAGCAGCCCCGCCGAGTATTCACCCCTCCACTTT,13,NA,NA,TRBJ1-6,TRBV9
CASSQDWDGYTF,TGTGCCAGCAGCCAAGATTGGGATGGCTACACCTTC,12,NA,NA,TRBJ1-2,TRBV3-1/TRBV3-2
CASSDRLYQGERCNQPQHF,TGTGCCAGCAGTGACCGCCTATATCAGGGAGAAAGGTGCAATCAGCCCCAGCATTTT,19,once,NA,TRBJ1-5,TRBV6-4
CATSRYRDRNNEQFF,TGTGCCACCAGCAGATACCGGGACAGGAACAATGAGCAGTTCTTC,15,NA,TRBD1,TRBJ2-1,TRBV15
CASSLQGVDSYEQYF,TGTGCCAGCAGCCTCCAGGGGGTGGACTCCTACGAGCAGTACTTC,15,once,TRBD1,TRBJ2-7,TRBV11-2
CASSRGTGGNSYNSPLHF,TGCGCCAGCAGCCGTGGGACAGGGGGAAACTCCTATAATTCACCCCTCCACTTT,18,NA,TRBD1,TRBJ1-6,TRBV4-3
CASTRARYGYTF,TGTGCCAGCACCCGGGCTAGGTATGGCTACACCTTC,12,NA,NA,TRBJ1-2,TRBV6-4
CASSFTSGGVTGELFF,TGCGCCAGCAGCTTTACTAGCGGGGGTGTAACCGGGGAGCTGTTTTTT,16,NA,TRBD2,TRBJ2-2,TRBV5-1
CASSNAVNYGYTF,TGTGCCAGCAGCAACGCAGTCAACTATGGCTACACCTTC,13,NA,NA,TRBJ1-2,TRBV7-8
CASSQANEQFF,TGTGCCAGCAGCCAAGCCAATGAGCAGTTCTTC,11,NA,NA,TRBJ2-1,TRBV3-1/TRBV3-2
CASSLEAGAGDTEAFF,TGTGCCAGCAGCTTGGAAGCAGGGGCCGGTGACACTGAAGCTTTCTTT,16,NA,NA,TRBJ1-1,TRBV5-5
CATTGQGSDTQYF,TGTGCCACCACCGGACAGGGGAGCGATACGCAGTATTTT,13,NA,TRBD1,TRBJ2-3,TRBV24-1
CASSQDWPLNTEAFF,TGCGCCAGCAGCCAAGATTGGCCCCTGAACACTGAAGCTTTCTTT,15,NA,NA,TRBJ1-1,TRBV4-1
CASTHTRNTEAFF,TGTGCCAGCACCCACACCAGGAACACTGAAGCTTTCTTT,13,NA,NA,TRBJ1-1,TRBV3-1/TRBV3-2
CASSYTGGSYNEQFF,TGCGCCAGCAGCTACACAGGGGGCTCCTACAATGAGCAGTTCTTC,15,NA,TRBD1,TRBJ2-1,TRBV5-1
CASSPSSTDTQYF,TGTGCCAGCAGCCCCAGTAGCACAGATACGCAGTATTTT,13,NA,NA,TRBJ2-3,TRBV7-2
CASSSTGFSRPYGYTF,TGTGCCAGCAGTTCAACAGGGTTTAGTCGCCCCTATGGCTACACCTTC,16,NA,NA,TRBJ1-2,TRBV28
CASSPSEGALSQPQHF,TGTGCCAGCTCACCGAGTGAGGGGGCGTTGAGTCAGCCCCAGCATTTT,16,once,TRBD1,TRBJ1-5,TRBV18
CASKPGLAYETQYF,TGTGCCAGCAAACCGGGACTAGCGTACGAGACCCAGTACTTC,14,NA,TRBD2,TRBJ2-5,TRBV2